The 27 T cell receptor beta chains presented below share a single source sample, sequenced in a study of T cells in Graves' hyperthyroidism and ophthalmopathy. RNA transcripts provided the source from which TCR beta CDR3 regions were amplified. The study used the HTBI primer set for a first-round RT-PCR of the TCR CDR3. TCRdb used MiXCR to reprocess the multiplex PCR reads, holding one entry per CDR3 protein. The sample comprises hundreds of thousands of distinct CDR3 sequences, around 13% of which are singletons, and about a tenth rests with the top ten. The material sequenced was blood. These receptors all come from a young woman with Graves' hyperthyroidism.

The V gene is TRBV5-5, the J gene TRBJ2-2; D is perhaps TRBD1 or TRBD2 (5 bases each). The germline V and J ends were trimmed by 6 bases and 7 bases, with 19 bases remaining between them. CDR3 length: 15 amino acids. Per the germline V gene, CDR1 is SGHKS and CDR2 is YYEKEE (reference sequence). The CDR3 bases are TGTGCCAGCACCGTGCGGGCGATGGGGGACGGGGAGCTGTTTTTT. It specifies CASTVRAMGDGELFF.

The V gene is TRBV15, the J gene TRBJ1-5, with a tentative D call TRBD1 (6 bases). This CDR3 spans 16 amino acids. V was trimmed by 1 base and J by 8 bases, leaving 18 bases between them. From germline, CDR1 is LNHNV and CDR2 YYDKDF (reference sequence). CDR3 coding DNA: TGTGCCACCAGCAGAGCACCGTCAAGGGGGATTGAGCCCCAGCATTTT. Residues: CATSRAPSRGIEPQHF.

This clonotype has a handful of counts. The chain combines TRBV29-1 with TRBJ1-1, with D possibly TRBD1 on 5 matching bases. V was clipped by 2 bases and J by 0 bases, with 10 bases between them. CDR1 SQVTM and CDR2 ANQGSEA come from the germline V gene. The CDR3 totals 14 residues. The CDR3 DNA reads as TGCAGCGTTGAATTGCGGGGGTTGAACACTGAAGCTTTCTTT. Protein product: CSVELRGLNTEAFF.

Comment on this clonotype: Since a much larger clone is just one base distant, this may be a read error. This chain links TRBV6-4 with TRBJ2-3; TRBD2 agrees at 7 bases. J gave up 0 bases and V 8 bases, and 2 bases lay outside the gene matches. The CDR3 is 13 residues long. Germline V gene data show CDR1 as MRHNA and CDR2 as SNTAGT. Written as DNA, the CDR3 is TGTGCCAGCGGGACTACTAGCACAGATACGCAGTATTTT. Translating it yields CASGTTSTDTQYF.

Turning to this clonotype: A read error is possible here, since a much larger clone lies one base away. As DNA, the CDR3 is TGTACCAGCAGCCCCCACGGGACAGGGGGGTACCAAGAGACCCAGTACTTC. It yields the protein CTSSPHGTGGYQETQYF. This chain uses TRBV13 with TRBJ2-5; TRBD1 aligns across 11 bases. CDR1 and CDR2 from the germline V gene are PRHDT and FYEKMQ (reference sequence). This CDR3 has 17 amino acids.

This clonotype was seen many times. V and J are TRBV19 and TRBJ1-2; 8 bases align to TRBD1. This CDR3 contains 15 residues. Looked up from germline, CDR1 is LNHDA and CDR2 is SQIVND (reference sequence). V was clipped by 3 bases and J by 2 bases; unmatched bases: 5. CDR3 coding DNA: TGTGCCAGTAGTATTTGGGACAGGCCCAACTATGGCTACACCTTC. Translating gives CASSIWDRPNYGYTF.

The CDR3 loop reads CASSLGGAYSTDTQYF. CDR3 sequence (DNA): TGTGCCAGCAGCTTAGGAGGGGCCTATAGCACAGATACGCAGTATTTT. The chain links TRBV11-3 to TRBJ2-3; D possibly uses TRBD1 or TRBD2 (5 bases each). The CDR3 has 16 amino acids. Germline-derived CDR1 and CDR2 are SGHNT and YENEEA. The V and J ends lost 1 base and 0 bases respectively, with 11 bases between them.

This clonotype was seen a few times. V is TRBV18 and J is TRBJ1-4; TRBD1 is a possible D gene (5 bases). The ends were cut back, 3 bases at V and 0 bases at J, with 17 bases in the middle. Germline CDR1 is KGHSH and CDR2 is LQKENI. CDR3 length: 18 residues. In DNA, the CDR3 is TGTGCCAGCTCACCGAGGGGTGTTAGAGGTGCAACTAATGAAAAACTGTTTTTT. It yields the protein CASSPRGVRGATNEKLFF.

This clonotype was detected many times. As DNA, the CDR3 is TGCAGTGCAACAGGCGTGGAGCAAGTTTTCTACGAGCAGTACTTC. It translates to CSATGVEQVFYEQYF. V gene TRBV20-1 combines with J gene TRBJ2-7; the D gene is possibly TRBD1 (5 bases). This CDR3 is built from 15 residues. Trimming stripped 6 bases from V and 3 bases from J, with 21 bases between. Germline V CDR1 and CDR2: DFQATT, SNEGSKA (reference sequence).

In this sample, this clonotype turned up a few times. V is TRBV12-3 or TRBV12-4 and J is TRBJ1-4, with D hard to call. The CDR3 consists of 13 residues. V was trimmed by 6 bases and J by 5 bases, leaving 10 bases between them. The CDR3 protein is CASRQSDNEKLFF. CDR3 coding DNA: TGTGCCAGCAGACAAAGCGACAATGAAAAACTGTTTTTT.

V and J are TRBV4-1 and TRBJ2-4, with a tentative D call TRBD1 (6 bases). CDR1 and CDR2 from the germline V gene are MGHRA and YSYEKL. Deletions cut 4 bases from V and 8 bases from J, with 21 bases between. The CDR3 has 16 amino acids. The CDR3: CASSPLQTTGKDIQYF. In DNA form, the CDR3 reads TGCGCCAGCAGCCCGTTACAGACCACAGGGAAAGACATTCAGTACTTC.

This clonotype showed up just a few times. The J gene is TRBJ1-6, the V gene TRBV18; 8 bases are shared with TRBD1. Germline CDR1 and CDR2: KGHSH and LQKENI. The CDR3 runs to 15 residues. The ends lost 3 bases at V and 9 bases at J; junction bases unmatched: 7. CDR3 DNA: TGTGCCAGCTCACCGATGGACAGGGAAGGTTCACCCCTCCACTTT. This translates into CASSPMDREGSPLHF.

This clonotype has at least ten counts. V usage is TRBV7-8 and J usage is TRBJ2-5; TRBD1 aligns across 7 bases. The germline gives CDR1 SGHVS, CDR2 FQNEAQ. V shed 4 bases and J 5 bases; nucleotides not matched to a gene: 10. The length of the CDR3 is 15 residues. This CDR3 reads CASSSDRVSKETQYF. The CDR3 DNA reads as TGTGCCAGCAGCTCAGACAGGGTTTCTAAGGAGACCCAGTACTTC.

This chain links TRBV7-9 with TRBJ1-2; possibly TRBD1 for D (5 bases). The ends were cut back, 1 base at V and 14 bases at J, with 17 bases in the middle. In germline, CDR1 is SEHNR, CDR2 FQNEAQ (reference sequence). CDR3 length: 13 residues. The CDR3 protein is CASSLGDQGGRTF. The CDR3 nucleotides are TGTGCCAGCAGCTTAGGGGACCAGGGAGGGAGGACCTTC.

This clonotype occurred many times. The chain carries TRBV3-1 and TRBJ2-7; D uncertain. The length of the CDR3 is 12 residues. Germline values: CDR1 LGHDT, CDR2 YNNKEL (reference sequence). V lost 1 base to trimming and J lost 6 bases, with 7 bases between them. This CDR3 is CASSQAVREQYF. CDR3 sequence (DNA): TGTGCCAGCAGCCAAGCGGTTCGCGAGCAGTACTTC.

This chain uses TRBV6-1 with TRBJ2-7; 14 bases fit TRBD2. The CDR3 is made up of 16 amino acids. Trimming at V came to 5 bases and at J to 8 bases, leaving 11 bases not matched to a gene. In germline, CDR1 is MNHNS, CDR2 SASEGT. The DNA for the CDR3 is TGTGCCAGCAGTCGTGGGACTAGCGGGGGCACTAGCCAGCAGTACTTC. Amino acids: CASSRGTSGGTSQQYF.

In this sample, this clonotype turned up many times. The chain is built from TRBV20-1 and TRBJ2-5, with TRBD1 identical over 9 bases. After removal of 3 bases from V and 2 bases from J, the junction contained 4 bases not matched to a gene. Germline assignment: CDR1 DFQATT and CDR2 SNEGSKA (reference sequence). CDR3 length equals 14 residues. CDR3 in DNA: TGCAGTGCTAGGGGGACAGGGTTTCAAGAGACCCAGTACTTC. Protein sequence: CSARGTGFQETQYF.

The sample holds many counts of this clonotype. The chain is built from TRBV28 and TRBJ2-3; 7 bases match TRBD1. V gave up 8 bases and J gave up 4 bases; unmatched junction bases: 15. CDR3 size: 16 residues. Germline V CDR1 and CDR2: MDHEN, SYDVKM. The CDR3: CASGVDDRAPADTQYF. The CDR3 coding sequence is TGTGCCAGCGGAGTGGACGACAGGGCCCCCGCAGATACGCAGTATTTT.

At least ten counts were recorded for this clonotype. The V gene is TRBV27, the J gene TRBJ2-6; TRBD1 might be the D (7 bases). The germline V gene encodes CDR1 MNHEY and CDR2 SMNVEV (reference sequence). CDR3 length: 19 residues. V lost 5 bases, J lost 1 base, and 21 bases lay in between. The DNA of the CDR3 is TGTGCCAGCAGTCGGGCCGGCAGGGGGGCGGCTTCTGGGGCCAACGTCCTGACTTTC. Amino acids: CASSRAGRGAASGANVLTF.

The table lists this clonotype with many counts. CDR3 in DNA: TGTGCCAGCAGGGGACTAGCGGGAGGGAGCTCCTACAATGAGCAGTTCTTC. Translated: CASRGLAGGSSYNEQFF. V is TRBV28 and J is TRBJ2-1, with 16 positions matching TRBD2. The V segment lost 6 bases and the J segment 0 bases; nucleotides outside the gene matches: 2. Looked up from germline, CDR1 is MDHEN and CDR2 is SYDVKM. The CDR3 has 17 residues. Drawing the rest from reference TRBV28 and TRBJ2-1, the complete variable domain is DVKVTQSSRYLVKRTGEKVFLECVQDMDHENMFWYRQDPGLGLRLIYFSYDVKMKEKGDIPEGYSVSREKKERFSLILESASTNQTSMYLCASRGLAGGSSYNEQFFGPGTRLTVL.

This clonotype was observed many times. The J gene is TRBJ1-2, the V gene TRBV7-9, with D possibly being TRBD1 (6 bases). V lost 5 bases and J lost 5, with 18 bases in between. This CDR3 is 15 amino acids long. Per germline, CDR1 SEHNR and CDR2 FQNEAQ (reference sequence). CDR3 amino acids: CASSPRDTREYGYTF. For the CDR3, the DNA is TGTGCCAGCAGCCCACGGGACACACGGGAGTATGGCTACACCTTC. Looking up the rest from reference TRBV7-9 and TRBJ1-2 gives the full variable domain: DTGVSQNPRHKITKRGQNVTFRCDPISEHNRLYWYRQTLGQGPEFLTYFQNEAQLEKSRLLSDRFSAERPKGSFSTLEIQRTEQGDSAMYLCASSPRDTREYGYTFGSGTRLTVV.

In regard to this clonotype: A much more abundant neighbour one base away suggests this may be a read error. The rearrangement uses TRBV28 and TRBJ1-1; TRBD1 is a possible D gene (6 bases). Per the germline V gene, CDR1 is MDHEN and CDR2 is SYDVKM. The CDR3 runs to 13 residues. The CDR3: CASRQQGLAEASF. The CDR3 DNA reads as TGTGCCAGCCGCCAACAGGGATTGGCTGAAGCTTCCTTT. The variable domain in full, with the rest retrieved from reference TRBV28 and TRBJ1-1, is DVKVTQSSRYLVKRTGEKVFLECVQDMDHENMFWYRQDPGLGLRLIYFSYDVKMKEKGDIPEGYSVSREKKERFSLILESASTNQTSMYLCASRQQGLAEASFGQGTRLTVV.

This clonotype appeared many times. The CDR3 bases are TGTGCCAGCAGCCAATTCATGAGCCTGGAAGCGGCCACAGATACGCAGTATTTT. It encodes CASSQFMSLEAATDTQYF. The V gene is TRBV4-2, the J gene TRBJ2-3; the D gene is possibly TRBD2 (5 bases). The CDR3 contains 18 residues. Germline lookup yields CDR1 LGHNA and CDR2 YNFKEQ. The V end was cut by 2 bases, the J end by 2 bases, with 20 bases between.

This rearrangement joins TRBV29-1 to TRBJ1-5; D is unresolved. V dropped 4 bases and J dropped 11 bases, with 15 bases sitting between them. The CDR3 has 12 amino acids. CDR1 SQVTM and CDR2 ANQGSEA come from the germline V gene. CDR3 region: CSVGNQGQTQHF. Here the CDR3 DNA reads TGCAGCGTTGGGAACCAAGGGCAGACCCAGCATTTT.

This clonotype was recorded at least ten times. This rearrangement joins TRBV7-2 to TRBJ2-1, with TRBD2 matching over 14 bases. Losses at the gene ends were 0 bases for V and 5 bases for J; bases not matched to a gene: 9. The germline V gene has CDR1 SGHTA and CDR2 FQGNSA. The CDR3 sequence is 19 residues long. The chain's CDR3 is CASSLASGLAGGPNNEQFF. CDR3 bases: TGTGCCAGCAGCTTAGCTTCCGGACTAGCGGGAGGCCCGAACAATGAGCAGTTCTTC.

This clonotype occurred many times. V and J are TRBV6-5 and TRBJ2-7; 9 nucleotides line up with TRBD1. Germline V gene lookup returns CDR1 MNHEY and CDR2 SVGAGI. CDR3 length: 13 amino acids. Trimming removed 2 bases from V and 9 bases from J; junction bases left unmatched: 5. CDR3 residues: CASSYAGTGRQYF. CDR3 coding DNA: TGTGCCAGCAGTTACGCCGGGACAGGGCGGCAGTACTTC.

The chain has TRBV29-1 and TRBJ2-5; 8 bases map to TRBD2. The J segment lost 5 bases and the V segment lost 0 bases, leaving 14 bases of the junction unmatched. The V gene's germline CDR1 is SQVTM and CDR2 ANQGSEA. CDR3 size: 17 residues. CDR3 in amino acids: CSVEDLPGLGGRETQYF. The CDR3 nucleotides are TGCAGCGTTGAAGATCTTCCAGGACTAGGCGGGAGGGAGACCCAGTACTTC. Looking up the rest from reference TRBV29-1 and TRBJ2-5 gives the full variable domain: SAVISQKPSRDICQRGTSLTIQCQVDSQVTMMFWYRQQPGQSLTLIATANQGSEATYESGFVIDKFPISRPNLTFSTLTVSNMSPEDSSIYLCSVEDLPGLGGRETQYFGPGTRLLVL.